This TCR beta chain was retrieved from a study of response to subunit inactivated influenza vaccine. This clonotype was found a few times. Its antigen is currently unknown. TCRdb itself ran the RT-PCR reads through MiXCR, one entry per CDR3 protein. The sample holds 590,000 or so distinct CDR3 sequences, 12% to 15% seen once. V lost 5 bases and J lost 0, with 7 bases in between. This CDR3 has 13 amino acids. Germline assignment: CDR1 SGHRS and CDR2 YFSETQ. Study conclusions and caveats: That few new T cells are recruited by each seasonal influenza vaccination was the authors' suggestion.

The input for sequencing was PBMCs from blood, taken approximately 15 days before vaccination. The chain combines TRBV5-1 with TRBJ2-3, with D unclear. The origin of this receptor is a man aged 50-60 years who received an inactivated influenza vaccine. This CDR3 reads CASRRLSTDTQYF. The CDR3 nucleotides are TGCGCCAGCAGAAGGTTGAGCACAGATACGCAGTATTTT.